This TCR beta chain derives from a study of blood T cells in healthy people across ages. Looking at the study overall: About one barcoded TCR beta cDNA was captured per two T cells.

The V segment lost 1 base and the J segment 4 bases; nucleotides outside the gene matches: 10. This CDR3 is built from 17 residues. Germline loops: CDR1 LNHNV, CDR2 YYDKDF (reference sequence). This clonotype was detected a few times. Roughly 10 milliliters of peripheral blood were drawn from each donor. Per sample, at least 5 micrograms of total RNA were extracted. Through a sample-barcoded 5' primer and a J-beta primer mix, a second PCR was run for roughly 6 to 11 cycles. TCRdb itself ran the 5' RACE reads through MiXCR, one entry per CDR3 protein. The sample lists about 770,000 distinct CDR3 sequences; roughly 44% were seen once.

The origin of this receptor is a man aged 55 to 69 in good health. Material: blood. The chain recombines TRBV15 with TRBJ2-1; 7 positions match TRBD1. In DNA, the CDR3 is TGTGCCACCAGCAGAGGTGTGGGACAGATAGATTACAATGAGCAGTTCTTC. This gives the protein CATSRGVGQIDYNEQFF.